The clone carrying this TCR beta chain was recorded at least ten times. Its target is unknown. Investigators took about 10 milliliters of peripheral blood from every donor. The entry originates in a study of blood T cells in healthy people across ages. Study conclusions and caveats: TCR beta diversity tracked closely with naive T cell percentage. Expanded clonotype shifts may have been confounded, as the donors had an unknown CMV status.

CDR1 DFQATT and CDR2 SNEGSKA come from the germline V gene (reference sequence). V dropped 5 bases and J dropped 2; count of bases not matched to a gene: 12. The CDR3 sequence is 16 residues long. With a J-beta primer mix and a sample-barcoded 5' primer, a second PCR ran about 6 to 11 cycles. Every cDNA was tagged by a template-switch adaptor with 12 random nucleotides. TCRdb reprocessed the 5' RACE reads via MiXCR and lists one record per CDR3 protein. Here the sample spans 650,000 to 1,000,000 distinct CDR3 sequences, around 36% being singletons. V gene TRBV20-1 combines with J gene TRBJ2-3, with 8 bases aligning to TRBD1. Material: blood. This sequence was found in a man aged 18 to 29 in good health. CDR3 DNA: TGCAGTGCTGGGACTCCAGGGGGCTCCATCACAGATACGCAGTATTTT. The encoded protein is CSAGTPGGSITDTQYF.